The rows below give T cell receptor beta chains drawn from one sample of a study of T cells and Merkel cell carcinoma outcomes. Sequencing used immunoSEQ multiplex PCR; TCRdb keeps in-frame clones, though not all of them. The table includes roughly 14,000 clones, about 90% detected once. Sequenced material: tumor tissue from Merkel cell carcinoma. These receptor sequences come from a human donor with Merkel cell carcinoma. Each CDR3 is given with its conserved first and last residue. Fields, in order: clone size, J gene, D gene, V gene, CDR3 DNA, CDR3 protein. A D gene is named only where the DNA matches it firmly. The size field is filled for only some rows; it gives once, few, many or a size class.

.	TRBJ1-1	.	TRBV5-5	TGTGCCAGCAGCTTGTGGGGCCTCGTCGGGGGCACTGAAGCTTTCTTT	CASSLWGLVGGTEAFF
.	TRBJ2-5	.	TRBV18	TGTGCCAGCTCACCCCAACAGAAGACCCAGTACTTC	CASSPQQKTQYF
.	TRBJ1-2	.	TRBV19	TGTGCCAGTAGTATAGGGGTCACCTATGGCTACACCTTC	CASSIGVTYGYTF
.	TRBJ1-1	TRBD1	TRBV13	TGTGCCAGCAGCTTAGGCTTGGGAGGGGGCACTGAAGCTTGCTTT	CASSLGLGGGTEACF
.	TRBJ1-6	.	TRBV4-2	TGTGCCAGCAGCCAAGATCTCGGCGGTAGCTCCTATAATTCACCCCTCCACTTT	CASSQDLGGSSYNSPLHF
.	TRBJ1-4	.	TRBV20-1	TGCAGTGTATCCGGGGATGAAAAACTGTTTTTT	CSVSGDEKLFF
.	TRBJ2-3	TRBD2	TRBV27	TGTGCCAGCAGTGCCACGACTAGCGGGAGTAGCACAGATACGCAGTATTTT	CASSATTSGSSTDTQYF
.	TRBJ1-4	.	TRBV6-6	TGTGCCAGCAGTTACGAGGCAGGCGGGGAAAAACTGTTTTTT	CASSYEAGGEKLFF
.	TRBJ1-1	.	TRBV9	TGTGCCAGCAGCGTAGTTCCGAACACTGAAGCTTTCTTT	CASSVVPNTEAFF
.	TRBJ1-2	.	TRBV7-6	TGTGCCAGCAGCTTAGCGGACATAAGGAACTATGGCTACACCTTC	CASSLADIRNYGYTF
.	TRBJ1-5	.	TRBV5-5	TGTGCCAGCAGCCCTTACATTGAGTGGCCGCCCCAGCATTTT	CASSPYIEWPPQHF
.	TRBJ1-1	.	TRBV6-5	TGTGCCAGCAGTTCGAGGGTAGTAAGGACTGAAGCTTTCTTT	CASSSRVVRTEAFF
.	TRBJ2-7	.	TRBV6-6	TGTGCCAGCAGTTATTTCCGCGAGCAGTACTTC	CASSYFREQYF
.	TRBJ1-1	.	TRBV5-1	TGCGCCAGCAGCGTTGGAGGAGGGATGGTACACACTGAAGCTTTCTTT	CASSVGGGMVHTEAFF
.	TRBJ2-2	.	TRBV29-1	TGCAGCGTCCAAGCTGGGTCTACCGGGGAGCTGTTTTTT	CSVQAGSTGELFF
.	TRBJ2-7	TRBD2	TRBV4-1	TGCGCCAGCAGCCAAGTCCGGGGGGTTCCCCTCTACGAGCAGTACTTC	CASSQVRGVPLYEQYF
once	TRBJ2-3	.	TRBV7-3	TGTGCCAGCAGCAGAGGATTTGGGGATACGCAGTATTTT	CASSRGFGDTQYF
.	TRBJ1-4	.	TRBV5-1	TGCGCCAGCTCGGACAACGGAGCGGAAAAACTGTTTTTT	CASSDNGAEKLFF
.	TRBJ1-6	.	TRBV2	TGTGCCAGCAGTGACGGGCAGGGAAATAATTCACCCCTCCACTTT	CASSDGQGNNSPLHF
.	TRBJ2-1	TRBD1	TRBV7-9	TGTGCCAGCAGCTTAGCGGTGGACAGGGACGAGCAGTTCTTC	CASSLAVDRDEQFF
few	TRBJ1-4	TRBD1	TRBV25-1	TGTGCCAGCAGTGAATGGGGCAGGGGGAGTGAAAAACTGTTTTTT	CASSEWGRGSEKLFF
.	TRBJ1-2	TRBD1	TRBV4-1	TGCGCCAGCAGCATCGGACAGGCTTTCGGCTATGGCTACACCTTC	CASSIGQAFGYGYTF
.	TRBJ2-3	.	TRBV5-4	TGTGCCAGCAGCTTGGATCCAGATACGCAGTATTTT	CASSLDPDTQYF
.	TRBJ1-1	TRBD1	TRBV5-1	TGCGCCAGCAGGTTCCGGGCCGGGACAGGGGACGGGAGCACTGAAGCTTTCTTT	CASRFRAGTGDGSTEAFF